A selection of T cell receptor beta chains follows, all from one sample in a study of cytomegalovirus exposure and HLA in healthy donors. Libraries were prepared by immunoSEQ multiplex PCR; TCRdb keeps only in-frame clonotypes and omits some of them. The sample consists of under 300,000 clones, approximately 84% of them appearing once. The sequencing input was PBMCs. The receptors were sampled from a woman in her thirties or forties in good health and CMV-seropositive. The CDR3 runs from the conserved cysteine through the conserved F or W. Fields, in order: D gene, CDR3 length, clone size, V gene, J gene, CDR3 protein, CDR3 DNA. The D gene is left open where the match is weak. Rows give clone size only sometimes, using once, few, many, or a class for an expanded clone.

>NA|12|NA|TRBV29-1|TRBJ1-2
CSAGSGGQGYTF
TGCAGCGCGGGGAGTGGAGGGCAGGGCTACACCTTC
>TRBD1|14|few|TRBV6-5|TRBJ1-1
CASSSPGTGPLAFF
TGTGCCAGCAGTTCCCCCGGGACAGGTCCCCTAGCTTTCTTT
>NA|13|NA|TRBV5-6|TRBJ1-1
CASSFNVNTEAFF
TGTGCCAGCAGCTTTAATGTGAACACTGAAGCTTTCTTT
>TRBD1|15|NA|TRBV7-2|TRBJ2-3
CASSAQGQGADTQYF
TGTGCCAGCAGCGCCCAGGGACAGGGGGCAGATACGCAGTATTTT
>NA|13|NA|TRBV7-2|TRBJ1-2
CASSLRLPEGYTF
TGTGCCAGCAGCTTAAGGCTGCCGGAGGGCTACACCTTC
>NA|13|NA|TRBV7-8|TRBJ1-1
CASSLGTDTEAFF
TGTGCCAGCAGCTTAGGGACAGACACTGAAGCTTTCTTT
>NA|13|NA|TRBV19|TRBJ1-5
CASSRAYNQPQHF
TGTGCCAGTAGCAGGGCCTACAATCAGCCCCAGCATTTT
>NA|13|NA|TRBV11-1|TRBJ2-7
CASSTRQVNEQYF
TGTGCCAGCAGCACACGACAGGTCAACGAGCAGTACTTC
>NA|12|NA|TRBV6-6|TRBJ1-2
CASKPMGGGYTF
TGTGCCAGCAAACCCATGGGGGGTGGCTACACCTTC
>TRBD1|18|NA|TRBV5-1|TRBJ1-6
CASSLATGQGGYNSPLHF
TGCGCCAGCAGCTTGGCCACGGGACAGGGGGGATATAATTCACCCCTCCACTTT